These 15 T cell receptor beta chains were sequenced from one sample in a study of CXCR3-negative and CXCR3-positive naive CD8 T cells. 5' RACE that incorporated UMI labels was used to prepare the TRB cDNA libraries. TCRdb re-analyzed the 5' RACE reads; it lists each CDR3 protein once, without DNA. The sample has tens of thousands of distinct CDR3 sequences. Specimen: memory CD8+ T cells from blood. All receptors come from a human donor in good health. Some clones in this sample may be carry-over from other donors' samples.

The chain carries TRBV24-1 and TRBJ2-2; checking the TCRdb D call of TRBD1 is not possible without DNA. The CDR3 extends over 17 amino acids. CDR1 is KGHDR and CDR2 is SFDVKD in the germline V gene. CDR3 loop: CATSDSKTGANTGELFF.

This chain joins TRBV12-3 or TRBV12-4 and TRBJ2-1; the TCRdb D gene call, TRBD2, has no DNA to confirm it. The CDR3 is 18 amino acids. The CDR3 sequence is CASSLNPGTSAFTNEQFF.

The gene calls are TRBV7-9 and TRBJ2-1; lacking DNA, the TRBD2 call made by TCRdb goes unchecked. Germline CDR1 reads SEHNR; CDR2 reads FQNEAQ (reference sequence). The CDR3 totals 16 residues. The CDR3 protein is CASSLSLAGSYNEQFF.

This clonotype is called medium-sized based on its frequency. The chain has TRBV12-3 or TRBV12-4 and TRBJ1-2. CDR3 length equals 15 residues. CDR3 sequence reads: CASSPPSSANYGYTF.

This CDR3 is CASSKRGGRGQRRAEAFF. The V gene is TRBV21-1, the J gene TRBJ1-1; TCRdb's assignment of TRBD1 cannot be checked, as there is no DNA. TRBV21-1 is listed as a pseudogene. The CDR3 is 18 residues long.

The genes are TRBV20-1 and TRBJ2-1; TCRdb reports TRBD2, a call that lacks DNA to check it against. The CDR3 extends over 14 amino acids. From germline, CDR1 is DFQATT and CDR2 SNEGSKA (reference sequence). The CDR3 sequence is CSVNPLAGGNEQFF.

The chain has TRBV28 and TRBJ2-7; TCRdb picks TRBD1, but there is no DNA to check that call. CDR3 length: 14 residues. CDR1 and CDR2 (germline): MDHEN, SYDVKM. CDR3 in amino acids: CASSSRGLSYEQYF. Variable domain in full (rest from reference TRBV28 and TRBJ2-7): DVKVTQSSRYLVKRTGEKVFLECVQDMDHENMFWYRQDPGLGLRLIYFSYDVKMKEKGDIPEGYSVSREKKERFSLILESASTNQTSMYLCASSSRGLSYEQYFGPGTRLTVT.

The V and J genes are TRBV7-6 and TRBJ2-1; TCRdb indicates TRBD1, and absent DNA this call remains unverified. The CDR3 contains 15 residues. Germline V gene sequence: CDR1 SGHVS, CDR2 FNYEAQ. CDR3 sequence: CASSPWGSSYNEQFF.

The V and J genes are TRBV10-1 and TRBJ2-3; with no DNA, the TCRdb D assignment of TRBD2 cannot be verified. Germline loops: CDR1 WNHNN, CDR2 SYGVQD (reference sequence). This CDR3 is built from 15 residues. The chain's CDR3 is CASTTGRPKTDTQYF.

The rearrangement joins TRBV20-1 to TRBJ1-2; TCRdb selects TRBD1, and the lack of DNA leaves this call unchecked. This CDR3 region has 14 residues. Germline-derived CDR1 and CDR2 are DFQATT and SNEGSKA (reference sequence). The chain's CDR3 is CSARDSDRAHGYTF.

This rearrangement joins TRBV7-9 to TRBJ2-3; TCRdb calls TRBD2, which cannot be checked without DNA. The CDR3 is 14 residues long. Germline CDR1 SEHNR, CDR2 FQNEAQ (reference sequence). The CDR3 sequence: CASTSSGSPDTQYF.

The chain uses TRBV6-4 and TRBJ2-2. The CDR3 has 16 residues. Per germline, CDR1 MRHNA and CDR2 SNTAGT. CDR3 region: CASSQSENPNTGELFF.

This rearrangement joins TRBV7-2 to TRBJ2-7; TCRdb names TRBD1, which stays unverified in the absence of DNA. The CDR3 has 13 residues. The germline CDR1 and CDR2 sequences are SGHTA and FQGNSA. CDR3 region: CASSSPGSNEQYF.

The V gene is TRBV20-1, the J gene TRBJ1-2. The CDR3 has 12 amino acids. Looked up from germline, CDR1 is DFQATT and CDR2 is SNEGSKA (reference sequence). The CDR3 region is CSAREGSNGYTF.

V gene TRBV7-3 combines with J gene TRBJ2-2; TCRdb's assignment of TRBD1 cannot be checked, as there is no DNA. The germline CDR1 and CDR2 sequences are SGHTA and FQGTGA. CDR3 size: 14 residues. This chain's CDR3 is CASSPGGSTGELFF.